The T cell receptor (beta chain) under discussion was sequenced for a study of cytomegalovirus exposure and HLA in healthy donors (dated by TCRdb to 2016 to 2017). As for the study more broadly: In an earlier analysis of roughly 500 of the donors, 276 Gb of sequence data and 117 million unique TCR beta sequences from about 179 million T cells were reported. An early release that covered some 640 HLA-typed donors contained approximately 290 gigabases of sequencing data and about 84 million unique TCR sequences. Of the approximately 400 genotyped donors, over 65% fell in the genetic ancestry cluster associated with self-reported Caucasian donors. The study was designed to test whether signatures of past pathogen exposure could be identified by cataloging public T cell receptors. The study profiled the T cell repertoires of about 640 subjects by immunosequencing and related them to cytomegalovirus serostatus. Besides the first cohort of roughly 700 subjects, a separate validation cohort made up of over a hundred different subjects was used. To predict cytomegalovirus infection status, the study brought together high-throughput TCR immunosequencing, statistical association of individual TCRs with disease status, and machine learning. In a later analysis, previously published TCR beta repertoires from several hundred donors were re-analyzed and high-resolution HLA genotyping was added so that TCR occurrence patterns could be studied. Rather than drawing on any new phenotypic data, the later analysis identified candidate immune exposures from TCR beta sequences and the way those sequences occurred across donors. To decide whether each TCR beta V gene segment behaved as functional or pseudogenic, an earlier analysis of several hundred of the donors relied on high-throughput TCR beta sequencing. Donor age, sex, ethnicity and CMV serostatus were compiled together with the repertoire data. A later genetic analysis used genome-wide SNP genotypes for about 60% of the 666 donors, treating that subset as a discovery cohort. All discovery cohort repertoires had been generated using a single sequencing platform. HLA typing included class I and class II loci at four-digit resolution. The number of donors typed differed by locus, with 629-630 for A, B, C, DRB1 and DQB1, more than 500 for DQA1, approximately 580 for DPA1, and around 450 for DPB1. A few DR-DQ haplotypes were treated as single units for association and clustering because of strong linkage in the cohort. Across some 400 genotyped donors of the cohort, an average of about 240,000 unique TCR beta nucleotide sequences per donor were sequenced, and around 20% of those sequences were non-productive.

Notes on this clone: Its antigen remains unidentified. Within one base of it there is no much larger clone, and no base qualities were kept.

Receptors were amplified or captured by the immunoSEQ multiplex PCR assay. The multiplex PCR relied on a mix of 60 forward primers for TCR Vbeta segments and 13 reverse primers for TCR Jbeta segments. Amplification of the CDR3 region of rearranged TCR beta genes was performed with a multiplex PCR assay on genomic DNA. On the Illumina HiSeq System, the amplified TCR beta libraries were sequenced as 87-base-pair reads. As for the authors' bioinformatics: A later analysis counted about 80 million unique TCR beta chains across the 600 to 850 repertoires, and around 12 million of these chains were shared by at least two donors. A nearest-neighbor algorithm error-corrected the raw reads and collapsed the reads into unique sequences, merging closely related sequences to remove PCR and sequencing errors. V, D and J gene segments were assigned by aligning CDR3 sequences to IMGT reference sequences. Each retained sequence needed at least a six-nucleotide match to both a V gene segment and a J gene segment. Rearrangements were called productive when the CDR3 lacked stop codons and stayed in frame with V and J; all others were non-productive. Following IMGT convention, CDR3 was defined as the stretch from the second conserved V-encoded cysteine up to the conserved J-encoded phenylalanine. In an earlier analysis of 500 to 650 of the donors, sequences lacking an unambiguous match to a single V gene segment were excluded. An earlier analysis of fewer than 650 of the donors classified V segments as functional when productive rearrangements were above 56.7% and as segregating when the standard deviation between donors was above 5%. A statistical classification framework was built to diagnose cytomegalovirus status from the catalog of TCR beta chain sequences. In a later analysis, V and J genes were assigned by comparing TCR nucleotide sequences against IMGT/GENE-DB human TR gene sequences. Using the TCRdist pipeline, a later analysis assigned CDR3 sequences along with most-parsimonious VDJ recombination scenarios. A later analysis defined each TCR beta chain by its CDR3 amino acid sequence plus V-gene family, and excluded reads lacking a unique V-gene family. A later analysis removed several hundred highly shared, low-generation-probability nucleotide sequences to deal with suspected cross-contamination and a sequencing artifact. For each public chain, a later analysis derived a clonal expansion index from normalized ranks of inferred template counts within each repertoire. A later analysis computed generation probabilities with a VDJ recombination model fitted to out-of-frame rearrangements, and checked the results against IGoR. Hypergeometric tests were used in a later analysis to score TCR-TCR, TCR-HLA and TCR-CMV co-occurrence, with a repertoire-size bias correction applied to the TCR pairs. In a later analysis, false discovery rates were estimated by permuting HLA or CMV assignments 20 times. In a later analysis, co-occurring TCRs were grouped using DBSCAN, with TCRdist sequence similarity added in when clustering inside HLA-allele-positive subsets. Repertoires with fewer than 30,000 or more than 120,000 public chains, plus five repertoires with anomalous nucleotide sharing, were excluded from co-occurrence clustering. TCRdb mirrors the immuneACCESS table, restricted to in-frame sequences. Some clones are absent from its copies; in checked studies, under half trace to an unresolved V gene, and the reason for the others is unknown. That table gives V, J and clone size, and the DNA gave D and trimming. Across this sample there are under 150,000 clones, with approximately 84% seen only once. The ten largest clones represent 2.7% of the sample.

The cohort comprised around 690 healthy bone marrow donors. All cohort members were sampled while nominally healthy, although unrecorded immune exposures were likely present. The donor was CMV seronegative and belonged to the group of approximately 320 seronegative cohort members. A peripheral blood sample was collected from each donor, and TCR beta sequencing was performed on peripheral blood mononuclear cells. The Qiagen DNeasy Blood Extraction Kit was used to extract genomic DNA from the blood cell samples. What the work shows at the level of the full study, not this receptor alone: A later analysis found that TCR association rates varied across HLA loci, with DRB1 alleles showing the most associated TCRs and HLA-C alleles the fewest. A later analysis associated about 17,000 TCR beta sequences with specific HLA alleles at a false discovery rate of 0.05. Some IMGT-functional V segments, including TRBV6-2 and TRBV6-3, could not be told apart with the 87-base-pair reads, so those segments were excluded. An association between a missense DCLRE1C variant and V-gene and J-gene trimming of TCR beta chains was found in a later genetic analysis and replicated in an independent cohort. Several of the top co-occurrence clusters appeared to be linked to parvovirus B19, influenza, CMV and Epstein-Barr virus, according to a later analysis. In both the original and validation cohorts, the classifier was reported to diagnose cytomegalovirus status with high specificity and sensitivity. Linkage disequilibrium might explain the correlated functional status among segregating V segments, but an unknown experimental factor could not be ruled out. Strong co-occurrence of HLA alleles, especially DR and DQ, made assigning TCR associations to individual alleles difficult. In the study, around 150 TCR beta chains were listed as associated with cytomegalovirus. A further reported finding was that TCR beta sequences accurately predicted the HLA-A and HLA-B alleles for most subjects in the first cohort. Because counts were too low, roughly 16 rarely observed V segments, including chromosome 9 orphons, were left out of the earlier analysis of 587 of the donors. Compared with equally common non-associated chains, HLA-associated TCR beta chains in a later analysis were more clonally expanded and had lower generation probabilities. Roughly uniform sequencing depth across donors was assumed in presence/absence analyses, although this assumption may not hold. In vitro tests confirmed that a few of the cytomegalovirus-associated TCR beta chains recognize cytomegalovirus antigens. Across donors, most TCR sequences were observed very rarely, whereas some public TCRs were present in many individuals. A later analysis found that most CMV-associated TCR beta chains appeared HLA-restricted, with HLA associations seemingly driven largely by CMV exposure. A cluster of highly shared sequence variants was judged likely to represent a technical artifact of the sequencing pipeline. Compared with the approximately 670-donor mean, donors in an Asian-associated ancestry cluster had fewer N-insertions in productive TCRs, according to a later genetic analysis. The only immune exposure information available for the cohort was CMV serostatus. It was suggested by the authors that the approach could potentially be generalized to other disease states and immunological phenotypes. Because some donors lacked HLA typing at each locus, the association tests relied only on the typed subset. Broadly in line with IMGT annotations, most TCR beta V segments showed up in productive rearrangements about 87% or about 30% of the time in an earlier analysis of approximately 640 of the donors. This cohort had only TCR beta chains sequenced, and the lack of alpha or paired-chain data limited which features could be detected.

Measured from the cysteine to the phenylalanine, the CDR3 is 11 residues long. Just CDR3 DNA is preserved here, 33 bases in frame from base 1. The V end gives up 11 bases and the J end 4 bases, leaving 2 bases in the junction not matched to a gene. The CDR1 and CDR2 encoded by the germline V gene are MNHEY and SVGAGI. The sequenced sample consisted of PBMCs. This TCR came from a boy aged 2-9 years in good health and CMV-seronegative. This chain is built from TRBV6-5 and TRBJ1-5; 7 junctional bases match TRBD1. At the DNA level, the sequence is TGTGCCTCACAGGGGAATCAGCCCCAGCATTTT. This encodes CASQGNQPQHF.